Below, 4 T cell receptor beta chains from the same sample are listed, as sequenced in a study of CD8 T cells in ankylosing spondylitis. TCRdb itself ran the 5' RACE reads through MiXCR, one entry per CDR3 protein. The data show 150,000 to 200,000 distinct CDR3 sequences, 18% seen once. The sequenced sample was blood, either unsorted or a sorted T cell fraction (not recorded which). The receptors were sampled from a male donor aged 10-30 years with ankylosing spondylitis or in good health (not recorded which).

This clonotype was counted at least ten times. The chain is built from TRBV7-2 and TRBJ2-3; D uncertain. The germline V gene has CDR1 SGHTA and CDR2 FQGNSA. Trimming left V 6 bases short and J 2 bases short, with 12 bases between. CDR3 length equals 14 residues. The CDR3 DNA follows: TGTGCCAGCAGGACTGGCCCCGACACAGATACGCAGTATTTT. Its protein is CASRTGPDTDTQYF.

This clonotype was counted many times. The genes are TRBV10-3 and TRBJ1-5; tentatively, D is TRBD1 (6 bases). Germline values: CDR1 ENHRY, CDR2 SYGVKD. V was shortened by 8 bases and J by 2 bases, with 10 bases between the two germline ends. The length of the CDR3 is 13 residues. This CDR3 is CAIGSGGNQPQHF. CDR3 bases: TGTGCCATCGGTTCAGGGGGCAATCAGCCCCAGCATTTT.

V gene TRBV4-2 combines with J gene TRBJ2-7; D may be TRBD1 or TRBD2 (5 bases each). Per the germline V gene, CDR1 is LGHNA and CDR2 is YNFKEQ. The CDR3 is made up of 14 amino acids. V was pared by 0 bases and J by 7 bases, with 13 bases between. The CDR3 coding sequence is TGTGCCAGCAGCCAAGATATGGGGGTCGGAGAGCAGTACTTC. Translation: CASSQDMGVGEQYF.

The CDR3 loop is CASSQAGRRDGVYGYTF. DNA for the CDR3: TGTGCCAGCAGCCAAGCGGGGAGGAGGGATGGAGTCTATGGCTACACCTTC. This chain uses TRBV4-2 with TRBJ1-2; no definite D call. Trimming removed 1 base from V and 4 bases from J, with 19 bases in between. CDR1 and CDR2 (germline): LGHNA, YNFKEQ. The CDR3 runs 17 residues.